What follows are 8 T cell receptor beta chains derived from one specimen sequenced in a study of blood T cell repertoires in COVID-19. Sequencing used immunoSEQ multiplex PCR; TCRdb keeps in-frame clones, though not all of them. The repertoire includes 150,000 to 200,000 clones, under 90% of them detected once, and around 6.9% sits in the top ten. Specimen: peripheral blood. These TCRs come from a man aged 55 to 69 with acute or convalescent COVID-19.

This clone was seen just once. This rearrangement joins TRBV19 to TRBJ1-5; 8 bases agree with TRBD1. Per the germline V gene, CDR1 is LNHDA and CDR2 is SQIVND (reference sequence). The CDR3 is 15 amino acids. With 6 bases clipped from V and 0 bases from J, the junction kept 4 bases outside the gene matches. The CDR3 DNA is TGTGCCAGTAGACGGACAGGGAATAGCAATCAGCCCCAGCATTTT. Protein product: CASRRTGNSNQPQHF.

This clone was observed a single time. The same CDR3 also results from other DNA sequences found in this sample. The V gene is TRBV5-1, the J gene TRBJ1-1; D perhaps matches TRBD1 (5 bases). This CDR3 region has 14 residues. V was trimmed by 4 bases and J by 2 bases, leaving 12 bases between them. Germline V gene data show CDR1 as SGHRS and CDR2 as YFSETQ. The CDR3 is CASSSDSTNTEAFF. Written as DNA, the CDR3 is TGCGCCAGCAGCAGTGACAGCACTAACACTGAAGCTTTCTTT.

The CDR3 bases are TGTGCCAGCAGCGCACAGGGAATTCGGGAGCAGTACTTC. Translated: CASSAQGIREQYF. This sequence joins TRBV7-2 and TRBJ2-7; possibly TRBD1 for D (6 bases). Germline CDR1 is SGHTA and CDR2 is FQGNSA. The V end lost 5 bases, the J end lost 7 bases, and 15 bases lay between the germline ends. There are 13 residues in the CDR3. Full variable domain (remainder filled in from reference TRBV7-2 and TRBJ2-7): GAGVSQSPSNKVTEKGKDVELRCDPISGHTALYWYRQSLGQGLEFLIYFQGNSAPDKSGLPSDRFSAERTGGSVSTLTIQRTQQEDSAVYLCASSAQGIREQYFGPGTRLTVT.

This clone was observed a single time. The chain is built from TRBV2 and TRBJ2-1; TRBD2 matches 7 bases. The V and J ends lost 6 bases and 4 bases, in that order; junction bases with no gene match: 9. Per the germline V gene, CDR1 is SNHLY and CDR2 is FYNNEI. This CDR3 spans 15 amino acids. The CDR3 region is CASRLERGSYNEQFF. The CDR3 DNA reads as TGTGCCAGCAGACTAGAGCGGGGCTCATACAATGAGCAGTTCTTC.

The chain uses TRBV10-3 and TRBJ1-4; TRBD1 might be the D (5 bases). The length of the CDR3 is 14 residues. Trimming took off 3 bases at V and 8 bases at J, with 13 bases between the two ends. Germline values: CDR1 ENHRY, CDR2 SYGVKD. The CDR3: CAISEGGAREKLFF. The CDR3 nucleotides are TGTGCCATCAGTGAAGGTGGGGCGCGGGAAAAACTGTTTTTT.

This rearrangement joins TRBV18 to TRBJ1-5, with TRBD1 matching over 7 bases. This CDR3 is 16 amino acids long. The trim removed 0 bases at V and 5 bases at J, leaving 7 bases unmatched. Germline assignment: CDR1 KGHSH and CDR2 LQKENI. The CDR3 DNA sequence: TGTGCCAGCTCACCACCAGGAGACAGGGCATATCAGCCCCAGCATTTT. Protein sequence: CASSPPGDRAYQPQHF. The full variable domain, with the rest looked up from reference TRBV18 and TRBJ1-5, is NAGVMQNPRHLVRRRGQEARLRCSPMKGHSHVYWYRQLPEEGLKFMVYLQKENIIDESGMPKERFSAEFPKEGPSILRIQQVVRGDSAAYFCASSPPGDRAYQPQHFGDGTRLSIL.

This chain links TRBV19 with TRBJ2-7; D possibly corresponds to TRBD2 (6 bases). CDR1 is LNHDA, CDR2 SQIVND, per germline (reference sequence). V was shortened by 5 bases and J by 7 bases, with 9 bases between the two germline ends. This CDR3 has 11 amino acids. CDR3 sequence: CASSPGGEQYF. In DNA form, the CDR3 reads TGTGCCAGTAGTCCCGGGGGAGAGCAGTACTTC.

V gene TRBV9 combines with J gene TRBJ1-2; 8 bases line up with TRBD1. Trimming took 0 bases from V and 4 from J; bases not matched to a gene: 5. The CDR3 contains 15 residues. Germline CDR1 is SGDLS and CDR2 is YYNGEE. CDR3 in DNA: TGTGCCAGCAGCGTAGTACCAGGGGGCGTCTATGGCTACACCTTC. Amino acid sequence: CASSVVPGGVYGYTF.